One sample yielded the 13 T cell receptor beta chains listed below, sequenced in a study of T cells in Graves' hyperthyroidism and ophthalmopathy. From RNA transcripts, TCR beta CDR3 regions were amplified. Using the HTBI primer set, a first-round RT-PCR was run on the TCR CDR3. Via MiXCR, TCRdb re-called the multiplex PCR reads, giving one row per CDR3 protein. Among a few hundred thousand distinct CDR3 sequences listed, roughly 45% were seen once. The specimen was peripheral blood or thyroid tissue (not recorded which). All receptors come from an adult woman with Graves' disease, either hyperthyroidism or ophthalmopathy (not recorded which).

CDR3 bases: TGTGCCAGCAGCCAAGATCTGGAAAGCTATGGCTACACCTTC. Protein: CASSQDLESYGYTF. The chain employs TRBV14 and TRBJ1-2; D unresolved. The V gene's germline CDR1 is SGHDN and CDR2 FVKESK. V lost 0 bases to trimming and J lost 4 bases, with 9 bases between them. The CDR3 contains 14 residues. Supplemented by reference TRBV14 and TRBJ1-2, the full variable domain reads EAGVTQFPSHSVIEKGQTVTLRCDPISGHDNLYWYRRVMGKEIKFLLHFVKESKQDESGMPNNRFLAERTGGTYSTLKVQPAELEDSGVYFCASSQDLESYGYTFGSGTRLTVV.

The rearrangement uses TRBV19 and TRBJ1-4; D remains ambiguous. The V and J ends lost 6 bases and 7 bases respectively, with 15 bases between them. The CDR3 covers 14 residues. Germline V lookup: CDR1 LNHDA, CDR2 SQIVND (reference sequence). CDR3 sequence: CASSPGYLPEKLFF. The CDR3 DNA follows: TGTGCCAGTAGCCCGGGCTACCTACCTGAAAAACTGTTTTTT.

This clonotype was found many times. The chain is built from TRBV20-1 and TRBJ2-7, with 8 positions matching TRBD2. The germline gives CDR1 DFQATT, CDR2 SNEGSKA (reference sequence). The CDR3 consists of 14 residues. Unmatched junction bases numbered 4, after V lost 1 base and J lost 2 bases. This CDR3 is CSARVQRETYEQYF. DNA of the CDR3: TGCAGTGCTAGAGTACAGCGGGAGACCTACGAGCAGTACTTC.

There are many counts of this clonotype. V is TRBV12-3 or TRBV12-4 and J is TRBJ2-6, with D possibly TRBD1 on 6 matching bases. The CDR3 loop spans 14 amino acids. The V gene lost 8 bases and the J gene lost 5 bases, with 13 bases spanning the gap. CDR3 region: CASHRRGWANVLTF. CDR3 DNA: TGTGCCAGCCACCGCAGGGGTTGGGCCAACGTCCTGACTTTC.

On this clonotype itself: A clone one base away is much larger, so this may be a read error. The J gene is TRBJ1-6, the V gene TRBV6-5; a weak D match, TRBD1 (6 bases). V was pared by 4 bases and J by 10 bases, with 20 bases between. The CDR3 loop spans 16 amino acids. Germline V gives CDR1 MNHEY, CDR2 SVGAGI. The CDR3 nucleotides are TGTGCCAGCAGTTTCCTCCGGGAACAGGGTGGCTCACCCCTCCACTTT. Protein sequence: CASSFLREQGGSPLHF.

The CDR3 bases are TGCGCCAGCAGCTTGATTCCCAGGGGGAATAGCAATCAGCCCCAGCATTTT. Translating it yields CASSLIPRGNSNQPQHF. The gene calls are TRBV5-1 and TRBJ1-5; 7 positions match TRBD1. Looked up from germline, CDR1 is SGHRS and CDR2 is YFSETQ. CDR3 length: 17 residues. V gave up 1 base and J gave up 0 bases; unmatched junction bases: 7.

This chain uses TRBV20-1 with TRBJ2-2; D is possibly TRBD2 (5 bases). Germline V gives CDR1 DFQATT, CDR2 SNEGSKA (reference sequence). V gave up 3 bases and J gave up 6 bases, with 14 bases separating them. The CDR3 has 14 residues. CDR3 bases: TGCAGTGCTAGGGGAGTGGGAGTGCCCGGGGAGCTGTTTTTT. Protein sequence: CSARGVGVPGELFF.

This clonotype was observed many times. J is TRBJ2-7 and V is TRBV5-1; 10 nucleotides align to TRBD2. This CDR3 region has 15 residues. CDR1 SGHRS and CDR2 YFSETQ come from the germline V gene. J lost 6 bases, V lost 3 bases, and 9 bases had no gene match. The CDR3 here is CASSYTGTSEAEQYF. The CDR3 coding sequence is TGCGCCAGCAGCTATACCGGGACTAGCGAGGCCGAGCAGTACTTC.

Details on this clonotype: This is likely a read error, given that the CDR3 carries no conserved phenylalanine or tryptophan at its end. The DNA is omitted, as the CDR3 cannot be located on it reliably, and the CDR3 follows TCRdb's listing. CDR3: CASRDPTL. The chain recombines TRBV2 with TRBJ2-6; the table's D call, TRBD1, has no DNA check behind it. The germline V gene has CDR1 SNHLY and CDR2 FYNNEI. The CDR3 is 8 amino acids in total, end residues counted.

V gene TRBV6-5 combines with J gene TRBJ2-7, with 10 bases matching TRBD1. CDR1 is MNHEY, CDR2 SVGAGI, per germline. V gave up 6 bases and J gave up 3 bases; unmatched junction bases: 5. The CDR3 length is 14 residues. DNA for the CDR3: TGTGCCAGCAGGGGACAGGGGCCCTTCTACGAGCAGTACTTC. Protein: CASRGQGPFYEQYF.

In this sample, this clonotype turned up many times. The gene calls are TRBV29-1 and TRBJ1-1, with 7 positions matching TRBD1. The V gene's germline CDR1 is SQVTM and CDR2 ANQGSEA. The CDR3 is 13 residues long. V was pared by 1 base and J by 7 bases, with 6 bases of the junction left unmatched. The CDR3 DNA sequence: TGCAGCGTTGAAGTAAACCGGGACAGTGAAGCTTTCTTT. Translated: CSVEVNRDSEAFF.

The CDR3 loop is CATSTGTENYGYTF. The CDR3 DNA is TGTGCCACCAGCACCGGGACAGAAAATTATGGCTACACCTTC. The chain links TRBV15 to TRBJ1-2; the match to TRBD1 covers 7 bases. V shed 4 bases, J shed 5 bases, and the junction held 7 bases outside the gene matches. The CDR3 is 14 residues long. Germline-derived CDR1 and CDR2 are LNHNV and YYDKDF (reference sequence).

This clonotype was counted only a few times. J is TRBJ1-2 and V is TRBV15; D is ambiguous. In germline, CDR1 is LNHNV, CDR2 YYDKDF (reference sequence). Trimming took off 0 bases at V and 0 bases at J, with 8 bases between the two ends. This CDR3 is built from 15 residues. CDR3: CATSRDPDSNYGYTF. Here the CDR3 DNA reads TGTGCCACCAGCAGAGATCCAGATTCTAACTATGGCTACACCTTC.